This T cell receptor (beta chain) was profiled in a study of OX40 agonist ivuxolimab in advanced cancers. With regard to the full study: Ivuxolimab was an agonistic, fully human IgG2 monoclonal antibody directed against OX40 (CD134), a costimulatory receptor. Among the roughly 52 dose-escalation patients, around 20 had hepatocellular carcinoma, 15 melanoma, 9 renal cell carcinoma and 9 head and neck cancer. Intravenous ivuxolimab was administered to patients every 2 weeks at six dose levels: 0.01, 0.1, 0.3, 1.5, 3 and 10 mg/kg. Patients were allowed to have had prior anti-PD-1, anti-PD-L1 or anti-CTLA-4 therapy, and 30% to 40% of the dose-escalation patients had been treated with checkpoint inhibitors. Peripheral TCRbeta sequencing aimed to test whether ivuxolimab altered TCR sequence diversity and caused clonal T-cell expansion. The paper reports the monotherapy dose-escalation portion (N of about 54 patients) of the phase I ivuxolimab trial. In the dose-escalation cohort, 75% to 85% of patients were male, and the mean age was 60 years with a range of roughly 20 to 80. Partial responses occurred in three dose-escalation patients, of whom one had hepatocellular carcinoma and two had cutaneous melanoma.

Genomic DNA was isolated from the sorted cells so that the TCRbeta CDR3 region could be sequenced. The immunoSEQ Assay was used for sequencing of TCRbeta CDR3 regions. The table comes from immuneACCESS by way of TCRdb, which keeps in-frame sequences with V and J called. Part of the clones is missing from these tables; in studies checked, under half for an unresolved V gene and the rest for unknown reasons. This sample lists 150,000 to 180,000 clones; under 95% were detected once. Around 0.31% of the sample belongs to the ten largest clones. V sheds 0 bases and J sheds 1 base, leaving 13 bases between their ends. The CDR3 runs 16 amino acids, cysteine and phenylalanine included. The kept DNA is CDR3 alone, 48 bases in frame from the first base. The germline V gene gives CDR1 as ENHRY and CDR2 as SYGVKD. The trial excluded patients who had a history of autoimmune disease or were on systemic immunosuppression. In every dose cohort, peripheral blood was drawn for TCR sequencing at baseline, cycle 4 day 1, and cycle 7 day 1. Samples came from an open-label, multicenter, first-in-human phase I dose-escalation trial of ivuxolimab. Adults with locally advanced or metastatic head and neck squamous cell, hepatocellular, melanoma or renal cell carcinoma were enrolled in the trial. CD4+ and CD8+ T cells were sorted separately from peripheral blood before TCR sequencing.

Results and caveats for the whole study, not just this receptor: Low levels of normalized T-cell clonal expansion were also shown by some nonresponding patients. In the 0.1-3.0 mg/kg groups, partial responders had among the lowest normalized peripheral clonal expansion, particularly in CD8+ T cells. Which antigens the clonally expanded peripheral T cells were specific for was not determined. On average, CD8+ T cells showed more expanded clones than CD4+ T cells after ivuxolimab. At doses from 0.1 to 3.0 mg/kg, clonal expansion was seen in both CD4+ and CD8+ blood T cells between baseline and week 6.

For this clone: It has no known antigen specificity. The input lacks base qualities; no much larger clone sits a single base away.

In this chain, TRBV10-3 is recombined with TRBJ2-7; the D gene is unclear. Sample: CD4+ or CD8+ T cells sorted from blood, taken in a trial of the OX40 agonist ivuxolimab. This TCR was recovered from an adult with an advanced solid tumor such as melanoma, head and neck, liver or kidney cancer. The DNA reads TGTGCCATCAGTGAGTCGGGGTGGGTAAGGTCCTACGAGCAGTACTTC. This gives the protein CAISESGWVRSYEQYF.